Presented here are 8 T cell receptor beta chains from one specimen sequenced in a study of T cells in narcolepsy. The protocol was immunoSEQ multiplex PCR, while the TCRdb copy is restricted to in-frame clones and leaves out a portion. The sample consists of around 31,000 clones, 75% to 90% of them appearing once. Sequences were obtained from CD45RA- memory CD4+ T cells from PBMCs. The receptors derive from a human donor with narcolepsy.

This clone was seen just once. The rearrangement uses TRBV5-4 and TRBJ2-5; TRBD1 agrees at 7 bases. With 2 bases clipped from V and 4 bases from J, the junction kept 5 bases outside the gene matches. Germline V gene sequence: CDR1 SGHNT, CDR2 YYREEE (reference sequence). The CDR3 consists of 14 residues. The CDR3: CASSLGGGVETQYF. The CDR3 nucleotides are TGTGCCAGCAGCTTAGGGGGCGGAGTAGAGACCCAGTACTTC.

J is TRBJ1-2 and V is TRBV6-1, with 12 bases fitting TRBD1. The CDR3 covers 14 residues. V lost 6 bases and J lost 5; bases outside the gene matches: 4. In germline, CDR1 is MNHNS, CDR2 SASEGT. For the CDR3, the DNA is TGTGCCAGCAGCCTGGGACAGGGGGCGTATGGCTACACCTTC. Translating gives CASSLGQGAYGYTF.

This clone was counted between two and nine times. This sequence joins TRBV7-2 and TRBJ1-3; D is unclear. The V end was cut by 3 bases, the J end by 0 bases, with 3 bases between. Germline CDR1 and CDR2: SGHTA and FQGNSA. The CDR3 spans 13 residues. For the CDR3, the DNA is TGTGCCAGCAGCTTTGTCTCTGGAAACACCATATATTTT. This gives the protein CASSFVSGNTIYF.

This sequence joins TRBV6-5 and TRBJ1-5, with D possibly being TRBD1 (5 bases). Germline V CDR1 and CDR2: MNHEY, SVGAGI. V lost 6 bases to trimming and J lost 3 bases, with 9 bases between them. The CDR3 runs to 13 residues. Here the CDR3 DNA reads TGTGCCAGCAGCGGGACGGACAATCAGCCCCAGCATTTT. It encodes CASSGTDNQPQHF.

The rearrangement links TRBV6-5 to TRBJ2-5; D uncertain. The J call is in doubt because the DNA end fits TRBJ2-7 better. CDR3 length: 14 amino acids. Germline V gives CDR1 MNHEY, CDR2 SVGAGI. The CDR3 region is CASRPDPSSYEQYF. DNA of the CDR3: TGTGCCAGCAGGCCAGACCCCAGCTCCTACGAGCAGTACTTC.

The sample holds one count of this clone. The CDR3 sequence: CASSPGLAGGGEQFF. Written as DNA, the CDR3 is TGTGCCAGCAGCCCCGGACTAGCGGGAGGAGGTGAGCAGTTCTTC. This chain links TRBV4-2 with TRBJ2-1, with 14 nucleotides matching TRBD2. This CDR3 spans 15 amino acids. Germline CDR1 is LGHNA and CDR2 is YNFKEQ. After removal of 4 bases from V and 9 bases from J, the junction contained 5 bases not matched to a gene.

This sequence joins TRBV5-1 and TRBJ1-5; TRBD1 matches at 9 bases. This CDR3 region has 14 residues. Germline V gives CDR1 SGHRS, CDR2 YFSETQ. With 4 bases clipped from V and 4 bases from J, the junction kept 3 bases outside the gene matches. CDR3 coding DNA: TGCGCCAGCAGCCCCGGGACAGGGAATCAGCCCCAGCATTTT. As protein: CASSPGTGNQPQHF.

The CDR3: CAWKPGTSGGARETQYF. CDR3 in DNA: TGTGCCTGGAAGCCAGGGACTAGCGGGGGGGCTAGAGAGACCCAGTACTTC. V is TRBV30 and J is TRBJ2-5; the match to TRBD2 covers 16 bases. Germline lookup yields CDR1 GTSNPN and CDR2 SVGIG (reference sequence). This CDR3 is 17 amino acids long. The trim removed 4 bases at V and 4 bases at J, leaving 9 bases unmatched.